This T cell receptor beta chain appears in the sequencing data of a study of cytomegalovirus exposure and HLA in healthy donors listed by TCRdb under 2017. For context, the study as a whole: According to a later analysis, one platform produced both the roughly 120 validation repertoires and the 720 or so repertoires of the first cohort. In addition to the first cohort of roughly 670 subjects, a separate validation cohort of 120 different subjects was used. The study aimed to test whether cataloging public T cell receptors could reveal signatures of past pathogen exposure. To predict cytomegalovirus infection status, the study brought together high-throughput TCR immunosequencing, statistical association of individual TCRs with disease status, and machine learning.

V is cut back by 0 bases and J by 9 bases, with 8 bases in the junction unmatched. Sequences SGHNT (CDR1) and YYREEE (CDR2) are obtained from the germline V gene (reference sequence). From cysteine to phenylalanine, the CDR3 is 15 amino acids long. Kept here is only the CDR3 DNA, which spans 45 bases and is read in frame from base 1. Of note for this clone: This clone's antigen is unknown. No per-base quality is available; no much larger clone lies one base away.

The method was the immunoSEQ multiplex PCR assay. For the original study's pipeline: To diagnose cytomegalovirus status from the catalog of TCR beta chain sequences, a statistical classification framework was built. Entries here come from immuneACCESS through TCRdb and include only in-frame sequences with V and J called. Some clones fail to appear in such tables; in the studies checked, an unresolved V gene covers under half of the shortfall, and the cause of the remainder is unknown. V and J calls and clone size are as listed in that table; D and trimming were resolved from the DNA. In this sample the table shows around 140,000 clones, approximately 86% of which occur a single time. Roughly 10% of the sample rests with the top ten. Donors formed part of the validation cohort, which comprised 120 subjects and was distinct from the first cohort of under 800 subjects. Summary of the overall study and its limitations: In vitro tests confirmed that a few of the cytomegalovirus-associated TCR beta chains recognize cytomegalovirus antigens. A later analysis lacked HLA typing for the validation cohort, so it scored co-occurrence in that cohort across all 120 repertoires. Across donors, most TCR sequences were observed very rarely, whereas some public TCRs were present in many individuals. The study gave a list of over 150 TCR beta chains associated with cytomegalovirus. The authors suggested that the approach could potentially be generalized to other disease states and immunological phenotypes. Cytomegalovirus status was reported to be diagnosed by the classifier with high specificity and sensitivity in both the original and validation cohorts. Subsequent analysis determined that TCRs grouped into clusters in the first cohort also showed a tendency toward co-occurrence across the approximately 110 validation repertoires, and roughly 94% of cluster scores exceeded 0.

Recombination joined TRBV5-4 with TRBJ2-1, and 8 junction bases match TRBD2. Sequenced: PBMCs. The sequence was obtained from a man between 18 and 35 years old in good health and CMV-seropositive. The CDR3 here reads CASSLVQRELGEQFF. Here is the DNA: TGTGCCAGCAGCTTGGTCCAGCGGGAGCTCGGTGAGCAGTTCTTC.